The 27 T cell receptor beta chains listed next were all sequenced from one sample in a study of blood T cell repertoires in COVID-19. TCRdb keeps only in-frame clones here, not all; method: immunoSEQ multiplex PCR. The table lists about 300,000 clones, roughly nine tenths of them singletons. The sample was peripheral blood. The receptors come from a woman aged 25 to 39 with COVID-19, enrolled during active disease.

The gene calls are TRBV12-3 or TRBV12-4 and TRBJ2-3; weak D call: TRBD1 (5 bases). The V end lost 4 bases, the J end lost 6 bases, and 11 bases lay between the germline ends. The CDR3 runs 13 residues. This chain's CDR3 is CASSSPGLDTQYF. CDR3 DNA sequence: TGTGCCAGCAGTTCCCCAGGGCTCGATACGCAGTATTTT.

The chain has TRBV5-6 and TRBJ2-1; 8 bases agree with TRBD1. The CDR3 totals 14 residues. The germline CDR1 and CDR2 sequences are SGHDT and YYEEEE. Unmatched junction bases numbered 6, after V lost 5 bases and J lost 5 bases. The CDR3 DNA is TGTGCCAGCAGGCCCGGACAGGGCGACAATGAGCAGTTCTTC. Its protein product is CASRPGQGDNEQFF.

The chain is built from TRBV19 and TRBJ2-3, with a tentative D call TRBD1 (6 bases). V was clipped by 10 bases and J by 2 bases, with 13 bases between them. CDR3 size: 13 residues. CDR1 and CDR2 from the germline V gene are LNHDA and SQIVND (reference sequence). The CDR3: CAISDSYTDTQYF. CDR3 DNA: TGTGCCATCTCGGACAGTTACACAGATACGCAGTATTTT.

The chain links TRBV19 to TRBJ2-7; weak D call: TRBD2 (6 bases). Trimming cost V 7 bases and J 6 bases, with 16 bases left between them. The CDR3 totals 13 residues. Germline V lookup: CDR1 LNHDA, CDR2 SQIVND (reference sequence). The CDR3 is CASKGRSGLEQYF. CDR3 bases: TGTGCCAGTAAGGGGAGGAGCGGGCTCGAGCAGTACTTC.

V is TRBV10-1 and J is TRBJ2-5; TRBD2 matches 7 bases. Trimming at V came to 6 bases and at J to 2 bases, leaving 3 bases not matched to a gene. The CDR3 covers 13 residues. CDR1 and CDR2 from the germline V gene are WNHNN and SYGVQD (reference sequence). CDR3 DNA sequence: TGCGCCAGCAGCGGGACTACTCAAGAGACCCAGTACTTC. It is translated as CASSGTTQETQYF.

This clone was found once. The genes are TRBV4-1 and TRBJ2-7; unclear D gene. Germline V gives CDR1 MGHRA, CDR2 YSYEKL. The CDR3 spans 13 residues. Trimming removed 1 base from V and 3 bases from J, with 7 bases in between. The CDR3 coding sequence is TGCGCCAGCAGCCAAGGGCATGGCTACGAGCAGTACTTC. Its translation: CASSQGHGYEQYF.

V usage is TRBV6-1 and J usage is TRBJ1-4; D gene ambiguous. This CDR3 contains 16 residues. Per germline, CDR1 MNHNS and CDR2 SASEGT. V was shortened by 2 bases and J by 0 bases, with 10 bases between the two germline ends. The CDR3 is CASSEFRLATNEKLFF. CDR3 coding DNA: TGTGCCAGCAGTGAATTCAGACTCGCAACTAATGAAAAACTGTTTTTT.

This sequence joins TRBV4-2 and TRBJ2-5; maybe TRBD1 (5 bases). V shed 0 bases and J shed 0 bases, with 8 bases lying between them. Germline-derived CDR1 and CDR2 are LGHNA and YNFKEQ. This CDR3 has 15 amino acids. The CDR3 here is CASSQESRDQETQYF. In DNA, the CDR3 is TGTGCCAGCAGCCAAGAGAGCAGGGACCAAGAGACCCAGTACTTC.

The chain uses TRBV18 and TRBJ2-7; 7 bases map to TRBD1. Trimming removed 4 bases from V and 6 bases from J; junction bases left unmatched: 6. From germline, CDR1 is KGHSH and CDR2 LQKENI. The CDR3 contains 13 residues. As DNA, the CDR3 is TGTGCCAGCTCACGCCAGACAGGGACCGAGCAGTACTTC. Protein product: CASSRQTGTEQYF. Together with reference TRBV18 and TRBJ2-7, the CDR3 gives the full variable domain: NAGVMQNPRHLVRRRGQEARLRCSPMKGHSHVYWYRQLPEEGLKFMVYLQKENIIDESGMPKERFSAEFPKEGPSILRIQQVVRGDSAAYFCASSRQTGTEQYFGPGTRLTVT.

The rearrangement uses TRBV6-5 and TRBJ2-3; 9 bases map to TRBD1. V shed 5 bases and J 6 bases; nucleotides not matched to a gene: 9. Germline CDR1 is MNHEY and CDR2 is SVGAGI. This CDR3 spans 15 amino acids. CDR3 loop: CASSPGQGPPDTQYF. The CDR3 DNA is TGTGCCAGCAGTCCTGGACAGGGGCCACCGGATACGCAGTATTTT.

This clone has just one count. This rearrangement joins TRBV18 to TRBJ2-2; D ambiguous. There are 14 residues in the CDR3. Trimming removed 6 bases at V and 0 bases at J, with 8 bases between. Germline V gene data show CDR1 as KGHSH and CDR2 as LQKENI. The CDR3 bases are TGTGCCAGCTCGCAAACAGCGAACACCGGGGAGCTGTTTTTT. It specifies CASSQTANTGELFF.

The gene calls are TRBV27 and TRBJ2-1; the D is unclear. Germline V gene lookup returns CDR1 MNHEY and CDR2 SMNVEV (reference sequence). This CDR3 contains 18 residues. The V gene lost 0 bases and the J gene lost 0 bases, with 15 bases spanning the gap. The CDR3 loop is CASSLSPVAGRSYNEQFF. Here the CDR3 DNA reads TGTGCCAGCAGTTTATCCCCGGTGGCAGGTCGCTCCTACAATGAGCAGTTCTTC.

The chain links TRBV28 to TRBJ2-3; 10 bases agree with TRBD2. Germline lookup yields CDR1 MDHEN and CDR2 SYDVKM. The CDR3 loop spans 15 amino acids. The ends lost 5 bases at V and 4 bases at J; junction bases unmatched: 6. Here the CDR3 reads CASSPGGTSADTQYF. The DNA of the CDR3 is TGTGCCAGCAGTCCGGGAGGGACTAGCGCAGATACGCAGTATTTT.

The chain links TRBV4-2 to TRBJ2-2; 11 nucleotides match TRBD2. V shed 1 base, J shed 6 bases, and the junction held 4 bases outside the gene matches. The germline V gene has CDR1 LGHNA and CDR2 YNFKEQ. The CDR3 is 16 amino acids. Here the CDR3 reads CASSQGSGGAAGELFF. As DNA, the CDR3 is TGTGCCAGCAGCCAAGGTAGCGGGGGGGCAGCCGGGGAGCTGTTTTTT.

This clone was seen just once. The genes are TRBV6-5 and TRBJ1-2; D is possibly TRBD1 (5 bases). This CDR3 has 13 residues. CDR1 MNHEY and CDR2 SVGAGI come from the germline V gene. Trimming took off 5 bases at V and 6 bases at J, with 13 bases between the two ends. The CDR3 DNA sequence: TGTGCCAGCAGTCGACAGCCCGGAGATGGCTACACCTTC. This gives the protein CASSRQPGDGYTF.

This sequence joins TRBV29-1 and TRBJ2-5; the D gene is possibly TRBD1 (6 bases). The V gene lost 4 bases and the J gene lost 4 bases, with 7 bases spanning the gap. The CDR3 runs 11 residues. In germline, CDR1 is SQVTM, CDR2 ANQGSEA. CDR3 region: CSVGQVETQYF. The DNA for the CDR3 is TGCAGCGTTGGACAGGTAGAGACCCAGTACTTC.

The chain is built from TRBV7-8 and TRBJ1-6; D unresolved. The germline V gene encodes CDR1 SGHVS and CDR2 FQNEAQ. CDR3 length: 13 amino acids. V lost 4 bases and J 8 bases, leaving 9 bases between the germline ends. DNA of the CDR3: TGTGCCAGCAGCTCCCTGGGCGATTCACCCCTCCACTTT. Translated: CASSSLGDSPLHF. The variable domain in full, with the rest retrieved from reference TRBV7-8 and TRBJ1-6, is GAGVSQSPRYKVAKRGQDVALRCDPISGHVSLFWYQQALGQGPEFLTYFQNEAQLDKSGLPSDRFFAERPEGSVSTLKIQRTQQEDSAVYLCASSSLGDSPLHFGNGTRLTVT.

The chain combines TRBV12-2 with TRBJ2-3; the table gives TRBD1 as D, unverified against the DNA. TRBV12-2 is marked as a pseudogene. The CDR3 is 17 amino acids. The CDR3 protein is CASRFLDSLTPTDTQYF. CDR3 nucleotides: TGTGCAAGTCGCTTTCTCGACAGTTTGACCCCAACAGATACGCAGTATTTT.

This clone was observed a single time. The chain recombines TRBV3-1 (or the pseudogene TRBV3-2) with TRBJ2-7, with TRBD1 identical over 7 bases. Germline CDR1 and CDR2: LGHDT and YNNKEL (reference sequence). J gave up 6 bases and V 3 bases, and 8 bases lay outside the gene matches. The CDR3 sequence is 14 residues long. CDR3 protein: CASSHTGTVGEQYF. CDR3 nucleotide sequence: TGTGCCAGCAGCCATACCGGGACAGTAGGCGAGCAGTACTTC.

The chain joins TRBV10-2 to TRBJ2-7, with 7 bases aligning to TRBD2. The germline gives CDR1 WSHSY, CDR2 SAAADI. This CDR3 is 15 amino acids long. Germline trimming cut 0 bases from V and 10 bases from J; bases unmatched to any gene: 12. Here the CDR3 DNA reads TGCGCCAGCAGTGAGTCGGGAGGGGTCCTTTTCGGTCAGTACGTC. This codes for CASSESGGVLFGQYV.

The rearrangement joins TRBV21-1 to TRBJ2-1; no DNA check was done on the table's D call, TRBD2. TRBV21-1 constitutes a pseudogene. This CDR3 is built from 19 residues. The CDR3 bases are TGTGCCAGCAGCAAACTGGGGGGGACTAGCGGCCTATTATACAATGAGCAGTTCTTC. Translating gives CASSKLGGTSGLLYNEQFF.

J is TRBJ1-2 and V is TRBV18, with TRBD1 matching over 7 bases. Germline V lookup: CDR1 KGHSH, CDR2 LQKENI. V lost 1 base, J lost 4 bases, and 6 bases stayed unmatched. There are 15 residues in the CDR3. Written as DNA, the CDR3 is TGTGCCAGCTCACCACTTCCGGGACAGAGCTATGGCTACACCTTC. It specifies CASSPLPGQSYGYTF.

The CDR3 coding sequence is TGTGCCAGCAGCTTACCCGGAGATTACAATGAGCAGTTCTTC. Residues: CASSLPGDYNEQFF. This chain links TRBV5-6 with TRBJ2-1; D is unresolved. The germline V and J ends were trimmed by 2 bases and 4 bases, with 10 bases remaining between them. Germline-derived CDR1 and CDR2 are SGHDT and YYEEEE. The CDR3 consists of 14 residues.

This clone was seen just once. The chain has TRBV11-2 and TRBJ2-3; possibly TRBD2 for D (6 bases). This CDR3 contains 15 residues. V shed 6 bases and J shed 2 bases, with 15 bases lying between them. Germline CDR1 and CDR2: SGHAT and FQNNGV. In DNA form, the CDR3 reads TGTGCCAGCAGGTCTATTAGCGGCCACACAGATACGCAGTATTTT. This gives the protein CASRSISGHTDTQYF.

The V gene is TRBV12-3 or TRBV12-4, the J gene TRBJ1-1; D ambiguous. The germline V and J ends were trimmed by 3 bases and 7 bases, with 9 bases remaining between them. The CDR3 spans 12 residues. CDR3 DNA: TGTGCCAGCAGTTTGGGAGGACTTGAAGCTTTCTTT. It yields the protein CASSLGGLEAFF.

The chain links TRBV7-3 to TRBJ2-2, with D perhaps TRBD2 (6 bases). This CDR3 is built from 13 residues. The ends were cut back, 4 bases at V and 7 bases at J, with 10 bases in the middle. Germline lookup yields CDR1 SGHTA and CDR2 FQGTGA. CDR3 DNA sequence: TGTGCCAGCAGCTCCCTCGGGGGCGGGGAGCTGTTTTTT. Residues: CASSSLGGGELFF. Drawing the rest from reference TRBV7-3 and TRBJ2-2, the complete variable domain is GAGVSQTPSNKVTEKGKYVELRCDPISGHTALYWYRQSLGQGPEFLIYFQGTGAADDSGLPNDRFFAVRPEGSVSTLKIQRTERGDSAVYLCASSSLGGGELFFGEGSRLTVL.

This clone was seen ten or more times. V and J are TRBV27 and TRBJ1-6; TRBD1 agrees at 7 bases. V dropped 5 bases and J dropped 0; count of bases not matched to a gene: 7. The CDR3 has 17 amino acids. Germline CDR1 is MNHEY and CDR2 is SMNVEV (reference sequence). DNA of the CDR3: TGTGCCAGCAGTGCCTTAGGGGGCATCTCCTATAATTCACCCCTCCACTTT. Encoded protein: CASSALGGISYNSPLHF.